Below, 8 T cell receptor beta chains from the same sample are listed, as sequenced in a study of T cell repertoires in ileal Crohn's disease. Method: immunoSEQ multiplex PCR; TCRdb's copy keeps in-frame clones and lacks some. The profile covers around 33,000 clones, with around 77% appearing a single time and around 20% taken by the ten largest. Sequencing was carried out using ileal tissue. These receptors were collected from an adult with Crohn's disease.

This clone was seen a single time. The chain couples TRBV29-1 to TRBJ2-2, with D possibly being TRBD2 (6 bases). The CDR3 covers 14 residues. Trimming took 0 bases from V and 4 from J, leaving 9 bases between them. Germline CDR1 SQVTM, CDR2 ANQGSEA. For the CDR3, the DNA is TGCAGCGTTGAAGATCGGCGGGGCACCGGGGAGCTGTTTTTT. Protein sequence: CSVEDRRGTGELFF.

The chain couples TRBV7-2 to TRBJ1-1; a possible D gene is TRBD1 (6 bases). V gave up 1 base and J gave up 4 bases, with 19 bases separating them. The CDR3 consists of 17 residues. The germline gives CDR1 SGHTA, CDR2 FQGNSA. The CDR3 coding sequence is TGTGCCAGCAGCTTAGTTTGGGCAGGGGCACGGAGCACTGAAGCTTTCTTT. This translates into CASSLVWAGARSTEAFF.

The V gene is TRBV25-1, the J gene TRBJ2-5; a weak D match, TRBD2 (6 bases). Trimming removed 4 bases from V and 3 bases from J, with 9 bases in between. CDR3 size: 13 residues. Looked up from germline, CDR1 is MGHDK and CDR2 is SYGVNS. The CDR3 sequence is CASSAAGKETQYF. The CDR3 region has the DNA TGTGCCAGCAGTGCGGCGGGAAAAGAGACCCAGTACTTC.

V gene TRBV19 combines with J gene TRBJ1-1, with TRBD1 matching 8 bases. The CDR3 spans 14 residues. The germline V gene has CDR1 LNHDA and CDR2 SQIVND (reference sequence). V was clipped by 3 bases and J by 4 bases; unmatched bases: 4. CDR3 residues: CASSILQGGTEAFF. The CDR3 bases are TGTGCCAGTAGTATTTTACAGGGGGGCACTGAAGCTTTCTTT.

This clone has a handful of counts. The rearrangement links TRBV7-9 to TRBJ2-5; the D gene is possibly TRBD2 (5 bases). V shed 1 base and J shed 2 bases, with 14 bases lying between them. Germline loops: CDR1 SEHNR, CDR2 FQNEAQ (reference sequence). The CDR3 covers 16 residues. The CDR3 sequence is CASSLGTAIGQETQYF. CDR3 DNA sequence: TGTGCCAGCAGCTTAGGGACTGCGATCGGGCAAGAGACCCAGTACTTC.

V usage is TRBV7-3 and J usage is TRBJ2-4, with D perhaps TRBD1 (5 bases). The CDR3 length is 15 residues. The V and J ends lost 2 bases and 7 bases respectively, with 15 bases between them. Germline CDR1 reads SGHTA; CDR2 reads FQGTGA. CDR3: CASSLGWGTRNIQYF. The CDR3 DNA reads TGTGCCAGCAGCTTAGGTTGGGGCACACGGAACATTCAGTACTTC.

The chain recombines TRBV29-1 with TRBJ2-5, with D possibly TRBD1 on 5 matching bases. Germline V CDR1 and CDR2: SQVTM, ANQGSEA. CDR3 length equals 14 residues. The V end was cut by 4 bases, the J end by 1 base, with 13 bases between. This chain's CDR3 is CSVAFRQTQETQYF. CDR3 DNA sequence: TGCAGCGTTGCGTTCAGACAGACCCAAGAGACCCAGTACTTC.

This clone was recorded a few times. The DNA of the CDR3 is TGTGCCAGCAGCTTAGTGTTAGCGGGGCAAGAGACCCAGTACTTC. It translates to CASSLVLAGQETQYF. The chain employs TRBV7-9 and TRBJ2-5; 8 bases are a match to TRBD2. J gave up 2 bases and V 1 base, and 3 bases lay outside the gene matches. Germline assignment: CDR1 SEHNR and CDR2 FQNEAQ (reference sequence). The CDR3 runs 15 residues. The full variable domain, with the rest looked up from reference TRBV7-9 and TRBJ2-5, is DTGVSQNPRHKITKRGQNVTFRCDPISEHNRLYWYRQTLGQGPEFLTYFQNEAQLEKSRLLSDRFSAERPKGSFSTLEIQRTEQGDSAMYLCASSLVLAGQETQYFGPGTRLLVL.